This TCR beta chain derives from a study of Ad26.COV2.S vaccination and SARS-CoV-2 variants. Study findings and constraints: Spike-specific TCR breadth was greater after Ad26.COV2.S than placebo.

Generated by immunoSEQ multiplex PCR, the TCRdb table keeps only in-frame clones and is missing some. The repertoire holds 350,000 to 450,000 clones, roughly 84% seen once, with around 3% in the top ten. The sample's treatment: some 19 received Ad26.COV2.S at low or high dose, single or two shots; about 5 received placebo; per-sample allocation not given. Sample collection was performed on day 63 after the first vaccine or placebo injection. Its platform was an Ad26 vector, and its expressed antigen was Wuhan-strain SARS-CoV-2 spike. This clone is a singleton in its sample. The antigen is unknown. V was shortened by 4 bases and J by 0 bases, with 13 bases between the two germline ends. The CDR3 sequence is 16 residues long. In germline, CDR1 is LGHDT, CDR2 YNNKEL (reference sequence).

The V and J genes are TRBV3-1 (or the pseudogene TRBV3-2) and TRBJ2-1, with no clear D. This specimen was peripheral blood, taken in a trial of Ad26.COV2.S vaccine versus placebo. The source is a person between 18 and 60 years old who received the Ad26.COV2.S COVID-19 vaccine or a placebo. CDR3 sequence (DNA): TGTGCCAGCAGCCCCTACCGGCTGACCTCCTACAATGAGCAGTTCTTC. This codes for CASSPYRLTSYNEQFF.